This is a list of T cell receptor beta chains from one sample in a study of T cells in narcolepsy. The table came from immunoSEQ multiplex PCR; TCRdb's copy has only in-frame clones and leaves some out. The sample contains fewer than 40,000 clones, about four fifths of which appear only once. Material for sequencing was memory (CD45RA-) CD4+ T cells from blood. These receptor sequences come from a human donor in good health. The CDR3 runs from the conserved cysteine through the conserved F or W. Each record gives: D gene, V gene, J gene, clone size, CDR3 protein, CDR3 DNA. D genes are given only for firm matches. Not every row has a clone size; where given, it reads once, few, many or a size class.

d_call: .; v_call: TRBV6-5; j_call: TRBJ1-1; clone_size: .; cdr3_aa: CASSYSGGTEAFF; cdr3_nt: TGTGCCAGCAGTTACTCAGGCGGCACTGAAGCTTTCTTT
d_call: TRBD2; v_call: TRBV14; j_call: TRBJ2-1; clone_size: .; cdr3_aa: CASSQPLAGNEQFF; cdr3_nt: TGTGCCAGCAGCCAGCCCCTAGCGGGCAATGAGCAGTTCTTC
d_call: TRBD2; v_call: TRBV4-3; j_call: TRBJ2-1; clone_size: .; cdr3_aa: CASRPGLTYNEQFF; cdr3_nt: TGCGCCAGCAGACCGGGACTAACCTACAATGAGCAGTTCTTC
d_call: .; v_call: TRBV14; j_call: TRBJ1-6; clone_size: .; cdr3_aa: CASSPGTYNSPLHF; cdr3_nt: TGTGCCAGCAGCCCCGGGACATATAATTCACCCCTCCACTTT
d_call: .; v_call: TRBV30; j_call: TRBJ2-7; clone_size: .; cdr3_aa: CARTDKTAYEQYF; cdr3_nt: TGTGCCCGAACGGACAAAACAGCCTACGAGCAGTACTTC
d_call: .; v_call: TRBV7-6; j_call: TRBJ1-1; clone_size: .; cdr3_aa: CASSLDSSNTEAFF; cdr3_nt: TGTGCCAGCAGCCTAGACAGTTCGAACACTGAAGCTTTCTTT
d_call: TRBD2; v_call: TRBV14; j_call: TRBJ2-3; clone_size: .; cdr3_aa: CASSHPPAGKADTQYF; cdr3_nt: TGTGCCAGCAGCCACCCACCAGCGGGGAAAGCAGATACGCAGTATTTT
d_call: .; v_call: TRBV2; j_call: TRBJ2-5; clone_size: .; cdr3_aa: CASSEAGRQETQYF; cdr3_nt: TGTGCCAGCAGTGAAGCTGGACGGCAAGAGACCCAGTACTTC
d_call: .; v_call: TRBV30; j_call: TRBJ1-5; clone_size: few; cdr3_aa: CAWSFVRGTDQPQHF; cdr3_nt: TGTGCCTGGAGCTTTGTCCGGGGGACGGATCAGCCCCAGCATTTT
d_call: .; v_call: TRBV5-4; j_call: TRBJ1-4; clone_size: .; cdr3_aa: CASSLKGEEKLFF; cdr3_nt: TGTGCCAGCAGCTTGAAGGGAGAAGAAAAACTGTTTTTT
d_call: .; v_call: TRBV19; j_call: TRBJ1-6; clone_size: few; cdr3_aa: CASIASGSQNSPLHF; cdr3_nt: TGTGCCAGTATTGCTTCAGGATCCCAGAATTCACCCCTCCACTTT
d_call: .; v_call: TRBV5-4; j_call: TRBJ2-5; clone_size: .; cdr3_aa: CASSLYRADETQYF; cdr3_nt: TGTGCCAGCAGCTTATACAGGGCGGACGAGACCCAGTACTTC
d_call: .; v_call: TRBV25-1; j_call: TRBJ2-5; clone_size: .; cdr3_aa: CASSEPSDFQETQYF; cdr3_nt: TGTGCCAGCAGTGAACCCTCGGACTTTCAAGAGACCCAGTACTTC
d_call: .; v_call: TRBV23-1; j_call: TRBJ1-2; clone_size: .; cdr3_aa: CASSQSLGDPNYGYTF; cdr3_nt: TGCGCCAGCAGTCAATCGTTAGGGGACCCTAACTATGGCTACACCTTC
d_call: TRBD2; v_call: TRBV6-1; j_call: TRBJ2-1; clone_size: few; cdr3_aa: CASSDLGLAGTNEQFF; cdr3_nt: TGTGCCAGCAGTGATTTGGGACTAGCGGGAACCAATGAGCAGTTCTTC
d_call: .; v_call: TRBV7-9; j_call: TRBJ1-1; clone_size: once; cdr3_aa: CASSYTVSGADTEAFF; cdr3_nt: TGTGCCAGCAGCTATACAGTCTCGGGGGCGGACACTGAAGCTTTCTTT
d_call: TRBD2; v_call: TRBV19; j_call: TRBJ2-1; clone_size: .; cdr3_aa: CASMPYSGTSRHEQFF; cdr3_nt: TGTGCCAGTATGCCTTACTCCGGGACTAGCCGACATGAGCAGTTCTTC